This T cell receptor beta chain was retrieved from a study of T cell changes during pregnancy in multiple sclerosis. CDR1 is LNHDA and CDR2 is SQIVND in the germline V gene (reference sequence). The CDR3 totals 14 residues. With 3 bases removed from V and 0 bases from J, the gap between germline ends came to 6 bases. Clones were sequenced by immunoSEQ multiplex PCR, and TCRdb holds only the in-frame ones, with some missing. Of approximately 21,000 clones listed, approximately 86% are singletons. This sequence originates from a female donor in good health, enrolled as a control in a pregnancy study. J is TRBJ1-3 and V is TRBV19; the D gene is possibly TRBD1 (5 bases). Sequenced material: CD8+ T cells from peripheral blood mononuclear cells, taken after pregnancy. DNA for the CDR3: TGTGCCAGTAGTATCGGGGGCTCTGGAAACACCATATATTTT. This translates into CASSIGGSGNTIYF.